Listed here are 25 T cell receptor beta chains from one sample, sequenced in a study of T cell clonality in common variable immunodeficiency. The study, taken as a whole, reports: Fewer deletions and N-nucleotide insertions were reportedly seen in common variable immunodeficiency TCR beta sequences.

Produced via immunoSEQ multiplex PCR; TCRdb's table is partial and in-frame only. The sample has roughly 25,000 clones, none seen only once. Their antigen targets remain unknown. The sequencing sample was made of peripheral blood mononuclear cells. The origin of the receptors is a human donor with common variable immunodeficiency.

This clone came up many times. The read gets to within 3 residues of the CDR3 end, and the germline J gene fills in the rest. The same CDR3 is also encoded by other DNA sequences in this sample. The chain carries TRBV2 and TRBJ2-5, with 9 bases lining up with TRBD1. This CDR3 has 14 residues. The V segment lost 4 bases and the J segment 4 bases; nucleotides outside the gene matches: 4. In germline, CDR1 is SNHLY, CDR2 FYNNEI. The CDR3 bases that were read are TGTGCCAGCAGTGCGGGACAGGGAGGAGAGACC. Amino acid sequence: CASSAGQGGET. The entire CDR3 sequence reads CASSAGQGGETQYF.

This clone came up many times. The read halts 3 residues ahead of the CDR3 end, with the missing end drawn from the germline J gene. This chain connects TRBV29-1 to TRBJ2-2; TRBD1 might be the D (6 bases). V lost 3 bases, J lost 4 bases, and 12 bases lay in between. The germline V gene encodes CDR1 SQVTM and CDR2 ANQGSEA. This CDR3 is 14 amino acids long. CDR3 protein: CSVDTGYGTGELFF. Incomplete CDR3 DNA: TGCAGCGTTGATACAGGGTACGGCACCGGGGAG.

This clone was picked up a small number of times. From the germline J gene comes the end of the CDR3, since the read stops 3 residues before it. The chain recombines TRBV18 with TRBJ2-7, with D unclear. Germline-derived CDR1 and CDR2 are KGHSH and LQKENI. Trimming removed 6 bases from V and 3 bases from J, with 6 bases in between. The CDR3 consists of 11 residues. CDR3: CASSVGYEQYF. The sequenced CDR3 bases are TGTGCCAGCTCTGTCGGCTACGAG.

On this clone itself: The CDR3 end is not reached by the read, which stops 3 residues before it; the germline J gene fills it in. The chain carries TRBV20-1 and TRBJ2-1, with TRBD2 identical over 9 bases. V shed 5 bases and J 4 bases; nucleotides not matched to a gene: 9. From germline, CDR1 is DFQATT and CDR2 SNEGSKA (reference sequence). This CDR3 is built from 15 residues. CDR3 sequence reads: CSAGPPSGTYNEQFF. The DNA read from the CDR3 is TGCAGTGCTGGCCCTCCTAGCGGGACGTACAATGAG.

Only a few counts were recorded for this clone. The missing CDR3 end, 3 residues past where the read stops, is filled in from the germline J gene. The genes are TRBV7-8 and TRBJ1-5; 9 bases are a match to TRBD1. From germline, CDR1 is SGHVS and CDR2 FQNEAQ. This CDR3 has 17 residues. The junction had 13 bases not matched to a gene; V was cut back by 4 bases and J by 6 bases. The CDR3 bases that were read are TGTGCCAGCAGCTCGAAGCCTCGGGACAGGGTTTTTCAGCCC. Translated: CASSSKPRDRVFQP. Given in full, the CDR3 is CASSSKPRDRVFQPQHF.

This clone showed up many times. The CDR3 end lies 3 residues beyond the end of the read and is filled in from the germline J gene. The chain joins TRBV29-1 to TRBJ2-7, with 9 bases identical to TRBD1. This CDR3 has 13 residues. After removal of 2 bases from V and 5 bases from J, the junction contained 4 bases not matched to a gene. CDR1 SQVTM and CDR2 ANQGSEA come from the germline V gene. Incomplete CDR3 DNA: TGCAGCGTTGAATCGGGACAGGGACACGAG. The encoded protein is CSVESGQGHE. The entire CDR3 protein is CSVESGQGHEQYF.

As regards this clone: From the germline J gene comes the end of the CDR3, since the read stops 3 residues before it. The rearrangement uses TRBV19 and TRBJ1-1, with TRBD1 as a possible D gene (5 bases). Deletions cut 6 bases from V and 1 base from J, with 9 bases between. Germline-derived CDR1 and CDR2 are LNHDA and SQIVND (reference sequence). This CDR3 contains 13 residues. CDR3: CASRRDWNTEAFF. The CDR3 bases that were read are TGTGCCAGTAGAAGGGACTGGAACACTGAA.

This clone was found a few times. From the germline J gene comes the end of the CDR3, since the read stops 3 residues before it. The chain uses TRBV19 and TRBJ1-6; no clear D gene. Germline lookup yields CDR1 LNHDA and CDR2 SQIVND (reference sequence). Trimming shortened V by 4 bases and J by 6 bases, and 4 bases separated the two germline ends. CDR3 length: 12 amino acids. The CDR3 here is CASSNGNSPLHF. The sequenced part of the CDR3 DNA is TGTGCCAGTAGTAACGGTAATTCACCC.

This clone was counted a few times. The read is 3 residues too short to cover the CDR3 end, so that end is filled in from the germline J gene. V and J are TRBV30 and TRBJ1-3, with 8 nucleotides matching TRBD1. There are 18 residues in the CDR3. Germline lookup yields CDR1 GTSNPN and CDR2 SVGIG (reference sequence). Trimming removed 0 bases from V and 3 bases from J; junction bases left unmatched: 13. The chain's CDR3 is CAWSVFPAGGVGGNTIYF. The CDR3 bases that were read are TGTGCCTGGAGTGTTTTTCCCGCAGGGGGCGTTGGTGGAAACACC.

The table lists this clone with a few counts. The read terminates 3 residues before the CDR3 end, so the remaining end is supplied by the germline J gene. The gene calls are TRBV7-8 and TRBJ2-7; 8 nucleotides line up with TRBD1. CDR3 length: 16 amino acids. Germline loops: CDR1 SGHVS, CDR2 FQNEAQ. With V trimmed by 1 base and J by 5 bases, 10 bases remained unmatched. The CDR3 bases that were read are TGTGCCAGCAGCTTAGTCGCGACAGGGGTTTTCCACGAG. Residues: CASSLVATGVFHE. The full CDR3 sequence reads CASSLVATGVFHEQYF.

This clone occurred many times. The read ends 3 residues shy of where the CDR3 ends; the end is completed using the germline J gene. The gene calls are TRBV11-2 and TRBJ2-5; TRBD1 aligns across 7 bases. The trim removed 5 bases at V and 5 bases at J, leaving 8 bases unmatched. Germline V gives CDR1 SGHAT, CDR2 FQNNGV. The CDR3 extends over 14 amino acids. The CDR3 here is CASSLETGTETQYF. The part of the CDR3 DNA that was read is TGTGCCAGCAGCCTGGAGACAGGGACGGAGACC.

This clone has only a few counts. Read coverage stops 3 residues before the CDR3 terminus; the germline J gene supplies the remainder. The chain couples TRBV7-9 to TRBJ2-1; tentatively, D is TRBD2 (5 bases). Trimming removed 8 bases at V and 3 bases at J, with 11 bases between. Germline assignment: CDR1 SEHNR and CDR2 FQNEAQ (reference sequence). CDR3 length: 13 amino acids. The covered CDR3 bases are TGTGCCAGCTCAATGAGCGGCTACAATGAG. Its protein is CASSMSGYNE. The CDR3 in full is CASSMSGYNEQFF.

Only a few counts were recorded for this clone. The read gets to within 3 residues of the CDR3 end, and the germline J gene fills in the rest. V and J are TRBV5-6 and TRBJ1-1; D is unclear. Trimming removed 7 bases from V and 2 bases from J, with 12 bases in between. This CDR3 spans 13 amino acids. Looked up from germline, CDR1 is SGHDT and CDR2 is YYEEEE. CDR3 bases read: TGTGCCAGCTTTGGGCGCAGAAACACTGAA. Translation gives CASFGRRNTE. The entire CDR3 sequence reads CASFGRRNTEAFF.

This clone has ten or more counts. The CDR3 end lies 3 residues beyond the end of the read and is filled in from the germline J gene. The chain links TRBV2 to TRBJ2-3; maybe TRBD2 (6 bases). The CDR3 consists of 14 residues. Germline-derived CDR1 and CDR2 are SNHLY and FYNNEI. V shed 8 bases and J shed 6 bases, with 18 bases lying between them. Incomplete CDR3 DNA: TGTGCCAGCTTGTGGGACTCGTCATCCGATACG. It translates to CASLWDSSSDT. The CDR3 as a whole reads CASLWDSSSDTQYF.

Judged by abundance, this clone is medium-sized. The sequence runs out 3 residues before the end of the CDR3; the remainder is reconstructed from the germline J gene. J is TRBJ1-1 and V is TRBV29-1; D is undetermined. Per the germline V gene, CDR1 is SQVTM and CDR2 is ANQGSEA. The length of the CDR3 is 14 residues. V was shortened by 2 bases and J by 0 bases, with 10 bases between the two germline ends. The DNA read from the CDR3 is TGCAGCGTTGAATCGGACTTCCTGAACACTGAA. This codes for CSVESDFLNTE. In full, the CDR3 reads CSVESDFLNTEAFF.

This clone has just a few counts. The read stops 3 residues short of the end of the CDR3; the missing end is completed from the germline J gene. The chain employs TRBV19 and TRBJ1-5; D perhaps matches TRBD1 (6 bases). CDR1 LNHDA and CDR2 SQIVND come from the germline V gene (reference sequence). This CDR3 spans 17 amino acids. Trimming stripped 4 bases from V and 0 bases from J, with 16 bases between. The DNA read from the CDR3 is TGTGCCAGTAGTACCACCTCGGGACAACATAGCAATCAGCCC. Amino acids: CASSTTSGQHSNQP. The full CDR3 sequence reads CASSTTSGQHSNQPQHF. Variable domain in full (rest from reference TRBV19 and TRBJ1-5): DGGITQSPKYLFRKEGQNVTLSCEQNLNHDAMYWYRQDPGQGLRLIYYSQIVNDFQKGDIAEGYSVSREKKESFPLTVTSAQKNPTAFYLCASSTTSGQHSNQPQHFGDGTRLSIL.

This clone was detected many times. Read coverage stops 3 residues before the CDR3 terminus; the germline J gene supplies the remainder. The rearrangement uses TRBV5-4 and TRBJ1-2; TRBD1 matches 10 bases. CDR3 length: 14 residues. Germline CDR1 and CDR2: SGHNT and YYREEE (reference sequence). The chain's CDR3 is CASSLRQGAGGYTF. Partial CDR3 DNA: TGTGCCAGCAGCCTGCGACAGGGGGCGGGGGGC. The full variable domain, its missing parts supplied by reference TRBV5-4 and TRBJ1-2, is ETGVTQSPTHLIKTRGQQVTLRCSSQSGHNTVSWYQQALGQGPQFIFQYYREEENGRGNFPPRFSGLQFPNYSSELNVNALELDDSALYLCASSLRQGAGGYTFGSGTRLTVV.

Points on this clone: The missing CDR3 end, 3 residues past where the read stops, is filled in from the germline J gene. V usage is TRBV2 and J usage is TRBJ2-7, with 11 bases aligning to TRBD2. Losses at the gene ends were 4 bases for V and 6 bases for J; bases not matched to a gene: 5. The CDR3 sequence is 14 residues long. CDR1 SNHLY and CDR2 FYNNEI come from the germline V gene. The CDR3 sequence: CASSVLAGVVEQYF. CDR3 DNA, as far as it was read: TGTGCCAGCAGTGTACTAGCGGGAGTGGTCGAG.

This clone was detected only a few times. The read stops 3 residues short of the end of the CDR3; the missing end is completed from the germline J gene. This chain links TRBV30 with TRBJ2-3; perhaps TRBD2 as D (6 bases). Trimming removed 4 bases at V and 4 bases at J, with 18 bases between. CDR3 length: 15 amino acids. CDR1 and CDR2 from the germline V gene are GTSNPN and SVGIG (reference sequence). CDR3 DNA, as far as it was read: TGTGCCTGGACTCTAGGAACTAGCATATCAGATACG. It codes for CAWTLGTSISDT. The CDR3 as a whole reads CAWTLGTSISDTQYF.

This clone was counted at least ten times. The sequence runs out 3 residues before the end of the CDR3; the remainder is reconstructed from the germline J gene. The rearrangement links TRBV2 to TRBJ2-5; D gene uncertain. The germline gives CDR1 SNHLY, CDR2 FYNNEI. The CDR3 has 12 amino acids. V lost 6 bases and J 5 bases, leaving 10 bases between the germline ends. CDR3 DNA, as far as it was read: TGTGCCAGCAGGAAGGGTACGGAGACC. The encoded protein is CASRKGTET. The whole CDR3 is CASRKGTETQYF.

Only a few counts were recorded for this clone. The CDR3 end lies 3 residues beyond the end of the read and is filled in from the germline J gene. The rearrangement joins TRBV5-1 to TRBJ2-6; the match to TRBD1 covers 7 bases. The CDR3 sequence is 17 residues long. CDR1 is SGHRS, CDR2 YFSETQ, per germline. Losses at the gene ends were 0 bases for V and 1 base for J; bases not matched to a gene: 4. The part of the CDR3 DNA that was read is TGCGCCAGCAGCTTGGTGGGACAGTCTTCTGGGGCCAACGTC. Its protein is CASSLVGQSSGANV. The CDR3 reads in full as CASSLVGQSSGANVLTF.

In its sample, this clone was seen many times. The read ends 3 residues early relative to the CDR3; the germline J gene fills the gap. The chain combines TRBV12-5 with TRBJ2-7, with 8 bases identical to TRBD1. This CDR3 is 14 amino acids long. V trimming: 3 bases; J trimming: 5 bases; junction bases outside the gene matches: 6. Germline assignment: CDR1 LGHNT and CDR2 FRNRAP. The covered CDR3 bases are TGTGCTAGTGGTTTTGGGACAGGAGGGAACGAG. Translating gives CASGFGTGGNE. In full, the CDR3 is CASGFGTGGNEQYF. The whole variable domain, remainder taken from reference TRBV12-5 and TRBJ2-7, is DARVTQTPRHKVTEMGQEVTMRCQPILGHNTVFWYRQTMMQGLELLAYFRNRAPLDDSGMPKDRFSAEMPDATLATLKIQPSEPRDSAVYFCASGFGTGGNEQYFGPGTRLTVT.

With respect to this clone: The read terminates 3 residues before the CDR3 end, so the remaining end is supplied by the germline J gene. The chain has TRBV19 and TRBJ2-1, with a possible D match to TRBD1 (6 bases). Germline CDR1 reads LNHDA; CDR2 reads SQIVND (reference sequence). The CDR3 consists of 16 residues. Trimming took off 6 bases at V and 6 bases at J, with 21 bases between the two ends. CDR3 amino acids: CASSLLPGQWANEQFF. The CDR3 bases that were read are TGTGCCAGTAGCCTACTGCCCGGACAGTGGGCCAATGAG.

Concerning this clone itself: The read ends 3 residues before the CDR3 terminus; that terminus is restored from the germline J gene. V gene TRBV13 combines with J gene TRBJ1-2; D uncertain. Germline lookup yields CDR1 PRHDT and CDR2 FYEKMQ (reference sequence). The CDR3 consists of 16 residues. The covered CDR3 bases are TGTGCCAGCAGCTTAATTAGCGGGCAGAGTGTCGAGGGC. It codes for CASSLISGQSVEG. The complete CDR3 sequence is CASSLISGQSVEGYTF.

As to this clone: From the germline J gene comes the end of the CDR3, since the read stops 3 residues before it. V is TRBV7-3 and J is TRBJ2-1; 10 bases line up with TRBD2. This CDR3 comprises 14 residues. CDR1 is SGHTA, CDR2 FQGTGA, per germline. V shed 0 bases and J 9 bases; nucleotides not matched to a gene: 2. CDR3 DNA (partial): TGTGCCAGCAGCTTAACCGCTAGCGGGGGTGAG. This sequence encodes CASSLTASGGE. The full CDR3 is CASSLTASGGEQFF. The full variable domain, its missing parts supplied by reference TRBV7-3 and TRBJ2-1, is GAGVSQTPSNKVTEKGKYVELRCDPISGHTALYWYRQSLGQGPEFLIYFQGTGAADDSGLPNDRFFAVRPEGSVSTLKIQRTERGDSAVYLCASSLTASGGEQFFGPGTRLTVL.